These 20 T cell receptor beta chains originate from one sample sequenced in a study of CD8+ T cells in alopecia areata. Researchers took lesional scalp punch biopsies and peripheral blood from people who were alopecia areata patients. Following extraction, RNA underwent reverse transcription to cDNA, which served as the sequencing template. TCRdb's copy holds only in-frame clones and misses some; the assay was immunoSEQ multiplex PCR. The table lists under 20,000 clones, about 59% of them singletons, with roughly 6% in the top ten. The specimen was skin, collected at week 0. These receptors all stem from a human donor with alopecia areata.

This chain connects TRBV7-9 to TRBJ1-1; D remains unclear. This CDR3 region has 13 residues. Trimming cost V 5 bases and J 3 bases, with 10 bases left between them. Germline CDR1 and CDR2: SEHNR and FQNEAQ (reference sequence). The CDR3 region is CASSPDRYTEAFF. DNA of the CDR3: TGTGCCAGCAGCCCGGACCGATACACTGAAGCTTTCTTT.

This chain links TRBV4-1 with TRBJ2-7; D remains unclear. The CDR3 has 13 amino acids. V lost 5 bases, J lost 0 bases, and 8 bases lay in between. Germline V gene lookup returns CDR1 MGHRA and CDR2 YSYEKL. In DNA form, the CDR3 reads TGCGCCAGCAGCATAGCCTTCTCCTACGAGCAGTACTTC. It codes for CASSIAFSYEQYF.

The chain carries TRBV6-1 and TRBJ2-5, with D unclear. This CDR3 spans 12 amino acids. Trimming left V 5 bases short and J 5 bases short, with 9 bases between. The germline gives CDR1 MNHNS, CDR2 SASEGT. CDR3 coding DNA: TGTGCCAGCAGTTATAGTATCGAGACCCAGTACTTC. Encoded protein: CASSYSIETQYF.

This clone was seen a handful of times. V and J are TRBV11-3 and TRBJ2-7, with D perhaps TRBD1 (5 bases). Germline CDR1 and CDR2: SGHNT and YENEEA. V was trimmed by 1 base and J by 4 bases, leaving 14 bases between them. The CDR3 extends over 15 amino acids. CDR3 region: CASSLGVQGGYEQYF. The CDR3, as DNA: TGTGCCAGCAGCTTAGGAGTTCAGGGTGGTTACGAGCAGTACTTC.

The V and J genes are TRBV5-5 and TRBJ2-1; tentative D call: TRBD2 (6 bases). The CDR3 contains 15 residues. Trimming pared 4 bases from V and 6 bases from J, leaving 17 bases between. Germline lookup yields CDR1 SGHKS and CDR2 YYEKEE (reference sequence). The CDR3 protein is CASSLWGVSFNEQFF. CDR3 DNA sequence: TGTGCCAGCAGCCTATGGGGGGTCTCTTTCAATGAGCAGTTCTTC.

The chain couples TRBV5-4 to TRBJ1-1; D is unclear. The CDR3 consists of 13 residues. The V and J ends lost 0 bases and 4 bases respectively, with 7 bases between them. The V gene's germline CDR1 is SGHNT and CDR2 YYREEE (reference sequence). CDR3 in DNA: TGTGCCAGCAGCTTGGAACGGGGCACTGAAGCTTTCTTT. Translating gives CASSLERGTEAFF.

The genes are TRBV7-9 and TRBJ2-6; D may be TRBD1 or TRBD2 (6 bases each). CDR1 SEHNR and CDR2 FQNEAQ come from the germline V gene (reference sequence). This CDR3 comprises 19 residues. Trimming took 5 bases from V and 0 from J, leaving 20 bases between them. CDR3 region: CASSRSWGASLSGANVLTF. CDR3 in DNA: TGTGCCAGCAGCCGAAGCTGGGGGGCAAGCCTCTCTGGGGCCAACGTCCTGACTTTC.

The table lists this clone with a few counts. The chain couples TRBV7-9 to TRBJ2-6; either TRBD1 or TRBD2 may fit D (5 bases each). Per germline, CDR1 SEHNR and CDR2 FQNEAQ (reference sequence). The V gene lost 6 bases and the J gene lost 0 bases, with 18 bases spanning the gap. CDR3 length: 18 residues. In nucleotides, the CDR3 is TGTGCCAGCAGTACAATGGGGGATATGAGCTCTGGGGCCAACGTCCTGACTTTC. Residues: CASSTMGDMSSGANVLTF. The variable domain in full, with the rest retrieved from reference TRBV7-9 and TRBJ2-6, is DTGVSQNPRHKITKRGQNVTFRCDPISEHNRLYWYRQTLGQGPEFLTYFQNEAQLEKSRLLSDRFSAERPKGSFSTLEIQRTEQGDSAMYLCASSTMGDMSSGANVLTFGAGSRLTVL.

The rearrangement links TRBV7-9 to TRBJ2-1; TRBD2 might be the D (5 bases). Germline V CDR1 and CDR2: SEHNR, FQNEAQ (reference sequence). CDR3 length equals 12 residues. Trimming removed 3 bases at V and 10 bases at J, with 10 bases between. The CDR3 region has the DNA TGTGCCAGCAGCTTTGACTATAGGGAGCAGTTCTTC. This gives the protein CASSFDYREQFF.

This chain joins TRBV6-5 and TRBJ2-5; D not certain. The V end lost 5 bases, the J end lost 7 bases, and 17 bases lay between the germline ends. Germline V gene lookup returns CDR1 MNHEY and CDR2 SVGAGI. The CDR3 contains 14 residues. CDR3 in amino acids: CASSEVWGFGTQYF. CDR3 coding DNA: TGTGCCAGCAGTGAAGTTTGGGGTTTTGGGACCCAGTACTTC.

The chain joins TRBV7-2 to TRBJ1-1, with D unclear. V dropped 5 bases and J dropped 6 bases, with 13 bases sitting between them. CDR1 and CDR2 (germline): SGHTA, FQGNSA. The CDR3 has 13 residues. In nucleotides, the CDR3 is TGTGCCAGCAGCCCTCAGAGAGGAGCTGAAGCTTTCTTT. It specifies CASSPQRGAEAFF.

This clone was counted between two and nine times. The genes are TRBV6-6 and TRBJ2-7; 7 bases line up with TRBD2. The germline V gene encodes CDR1 MNHNY and CDR2 SVGAGI (reference sequence). The CDR3 extends over 14 amino acids. J was trimmed by 3 bases and V by 7 bases; bases with no gene match: 9. CDR3 in amino acids: CASKIGGTLYEQYF. As DNA, the CDR3 is TGTGCCAGCAAAATCGGGGGGACCCTCTACGAGCAGTACTTC.

The chain links TRBV9 to TRBJ2-2, with unresolved D. The V and J ends lost 0 bases and 7 bases respectively, with 10 bases between them. CDR1 is SGDLS, CDR2 YYNGEE, per germline. The length of the CDR3 is 14 residues. The CDR3 reads CASSVDGSGGELFF. The CDR3 DNA sequence: TGTGCCAGCAGCGTAGACGGTTCGGGCGGGGAGCTGTTTTTT.

This clone was counted only a few times. The chain couples TRBV27 to TRBJ2-2; a possible D gene is TRBD2 (5 bases). The CDR3 length is 14 residues. Trimming left V 2 bases short and J 7 bases short, with 11 bases between. Germline loops: CDR1 MNHEY, CDR2 SMNVEV (reference sequence). The CDR3 spells CASSLVYGGGELFF. The CDR3 DNA reads as TGTGCCAGCAGTTTAGTATATGGAGGCGGGGAGCTGTTTTTT.

This clone showed up just a few times. The V gene is TRBV18, the J gene TRBJ2-1, with 7 bases aligning to TRBD2. Germline trimming cut 3 bases from V and 2 bases from J; bases unmatched to any gene: 4. Germline loops: CDR1 KGHSH, CDR2 LQKENI. The CDR3 sequence is 15 residues long. CDR3 residues: CASSPASGTYNEQFF. The CDR3 DNA follows: TGTGCCAGCTCACCGGCTAGCGGTACCTACAATGAGCAGTTCTTC. Variable domain in full (rest from reference TRBV18 and TRBJ2-1): NAGVMQNPRHLVRRRGQEARLRCSPMKGHSHVYWYRQLPEEGLKFMVYLQKENIIDESGMPKERFSAEFPKEGPSILRIQQVVRGDSAAYFCASSPASGTYNEQFFGPGTRLTVL.

A note on this clone: Its ends do not fully match the called genes, so a read error is possible. This specimen includes other DNA sequences encoding the same CDR3. The chain couples TRBV7-7 to TRBJ2-5, with D tentatively TRBD1 or TRBD2 (5 bases each). The germline CDR1 and CDR2 sequences are SSHAT and FNYEAQ (reference sequence). This CDR3 comprises 13 residues. The CDR3 here is CASSLERGETQYF. CDR3 nucleotides: TGTGCTAGCAGCTTAGAACGGGGCGAGACCCAGTACTTC.

The chain combines TRBV15 with TRBJ2-3; D may be TRBD1 or TRBD2 (5 bases each). From germline, CDR1 is LNHNV and CDR2 YYDKDF (reference sequence). This CDR3 is 14 amino acids long. The V and J ends lost 1 base and 1 base respectively, with 6 bases between them. DNA of the CDR3: TGTGCCACCAGCAGAGGAGGGGGCACAGATACGCAGTATTTT. Translation: CATSRGGGTDTQYF.

V and J are TRBV7-8 and TRBJ1-4; tentative D call: TRBD1 (5 bases). V shed 1 base and J shed 8 bases, with 17 bases lying between them. Germline assignment: CDR1 SGHVS and CDR2 FQNEAQ. The CDR3 has 16 amino acids. This chain's CDR3 is CASSLGGRERREKLFF. In nucleotides, the CDR3 is TGTGCCAGCAGCTTAGGGGGCAGGGAACGGAGGGAAAAACTGTTTTTT.

There are a few counts of this clone. The V gene is TRBV9, the J gene TRBJ1-1, with unresolved D. Trimming left V 3 bases short and J 0 bases short, with 9 bases between. Per germline, CDR1 SGDLS and CDR2 YYNGEE. CDR3 size: 14 residues. CDR3 in DNA: TGTGCCAGCAGCGATGACACTCTGAACACTGAAGCTTTCTTT. It encodes CASSDDTLNTEAFF.

This clone was seen more than once but under ten times. An end of the junction does not agree with germline; a read error may underlie this. The chain couples TRBV7-8 to TRBJ2-5, with 9 bases fitting TRBD2. This CDR3 comprises 12 residues. Germline V gene sequence: CDR1 SGHVS, CDR2 FQNEAQ. DNA of the CDR3: TGTGCCAGCAGCTTTCGGGGGACTAGCTTTCACTTC. This gives the protein CASSFRGTSFHF.